One TCR beta chain is described in this entry. Its antigen remains unknown. V lost 5 bases to trimming and J lost 8 bases; unmatched junction nucleotides: 3. Germline loops: CDR1 SGHAT, CDR2 FQNNGV. This CDR3 has 14 residues. Sequencing was performed with immunoSEQ multiplex PCR; in TCRdb, only in-frame clones are kept and a portion is missing. The sample shows some 90,000 clones, 85% to 90% of them seen only once. This entry belongs to a study of T cell responses to AZD1222 COVID-19 vaccine. Study-wide results and caveats: Repertoire sampling occurred only after the peak T cell response. Among vaccine-associated CD4 TCRs, coverage spanned spike, with dominance at 160-218 and 743-854. Mostly white British, mostly female donors; authors suggested clonal diversity may be underestimated.

Sequenced material: peripheral blood, taken 28 days after the second AZD1222 dose. The clonotype was recovered from an adult who received the AZD1222 COVID-19 vaccine. This sequence joins TRBV11-2 and TRBJ1-6; 10 positions agree with TRBD1. The CDR3 DNA follows: TGTGCCAGCAGCCCGGGACAGGGGTATTCACCCCTCCACTTT. Amino acids: CASSPGQGYSPLHF.